This T cell receptor beta chain was recorded in a study of cytomegalovirus exposure and HLA in healthy donors. Notes on the study in general: More clonal expansion characterized HLA-associated TCR beta chains than equally common others in a later analysis. Researchers reported from a later analysis that most CMV-associated TCR beta chains appeared HLA-restricted. Later analysis placed DRB1 highest and HLA-C lowest in TCR association rates, which differed by HLA locus.

The length of the CDR3 is 15 residues. V was pared by 4 bases and J by 7 bases, with 20 bases between. Germline V lookup: CDR1 SGHRS, CDR2 YFSETQ. This clone was counted a single time. The antigen is undetermined. The PCR ran on 60 Vbeta and 13 Jbeta primers. Clones were sequenced by immunoSEQ multiplex PCR, and TCRdb holds only the in-frame ones, with some missing. The table has 150,000 or so clones, around 73% seen once; the top ten hold 1.5% to 2%. The source material was PBMCs. The receptor was isolated from a woman in her late teens or twenties in good health and CMV-seronegative. The chain has TRBV5-1 and TRBJ1-2, with a tentative D call TRBD1 (6 bases). CDR3 in amino acids: CASSHPTGEGVGYTF. DNA for the CDR3: TGCGCCAGCAGCCACCCGACAGGCGAAGGGGTTGGCTACACCTTC.